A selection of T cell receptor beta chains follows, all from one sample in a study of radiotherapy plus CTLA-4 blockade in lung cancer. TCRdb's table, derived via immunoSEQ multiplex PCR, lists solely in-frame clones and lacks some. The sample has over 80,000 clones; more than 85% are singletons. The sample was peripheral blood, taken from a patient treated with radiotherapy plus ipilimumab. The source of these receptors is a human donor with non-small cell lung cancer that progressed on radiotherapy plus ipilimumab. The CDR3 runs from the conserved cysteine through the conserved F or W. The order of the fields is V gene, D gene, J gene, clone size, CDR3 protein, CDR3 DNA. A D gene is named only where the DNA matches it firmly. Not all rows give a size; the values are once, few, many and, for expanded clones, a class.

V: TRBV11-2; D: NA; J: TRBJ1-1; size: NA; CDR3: CASSLVAAINTEAFF; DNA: TGTGCCAGCAGCTTAGTGGCAGCCATTAACACTGAAGCTTTCTTT
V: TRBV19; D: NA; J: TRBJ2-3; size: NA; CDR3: CASSREGRPKSTDTQYF; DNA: TGTGCCAGTAGTCGCGAGGGCCGCCCAAAAAGCACAGATACGCAGTATTTT
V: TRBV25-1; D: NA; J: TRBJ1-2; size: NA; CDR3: CASSGATNYGYTF; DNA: TGTGCCAGCAGTGGGGCAACTAACTATGGCTACACCTTC
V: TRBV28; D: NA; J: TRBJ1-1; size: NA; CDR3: CASSLVRNTEAFF; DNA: TGTGCCAGCAGTTTGGTAAGGAACACTGAAGCTTTCTTT
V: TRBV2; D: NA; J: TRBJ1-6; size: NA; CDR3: CASRTAANSPLHF; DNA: TGTGCCAGCAGAACAGCGGCTAATTCACCCCTCCACTTT
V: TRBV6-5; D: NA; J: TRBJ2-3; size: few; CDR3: CASSYSQGRSTDTQYF; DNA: TGTGCCAGCAGTTACTCCCAGGGAAGGAGCACAGATACGCAGTATTTT
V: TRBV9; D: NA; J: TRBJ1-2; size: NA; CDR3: CASSVAAGNGYTF; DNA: TGTGCCAGCAGCGTAGCGGCAGGGAATGGCTACACCTTC
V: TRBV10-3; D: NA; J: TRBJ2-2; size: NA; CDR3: CAITGWSGSNTGELFF; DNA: TGTGCCATCACAGGTTGGTCGGGGTCGAACACCGGGGAGCTGTTTTTT
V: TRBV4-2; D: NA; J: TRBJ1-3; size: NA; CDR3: CASSQDRVGGYSGNTIYF; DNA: TGTGCCAGCAGCCAAGATAGAGTGGGTGGATACTCTGGAAACACCATATATTTT
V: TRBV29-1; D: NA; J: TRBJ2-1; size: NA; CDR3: CSVALNNEQFF; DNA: TGCAGCGTTGCACTTAACAATGAGCAGTTCTTC
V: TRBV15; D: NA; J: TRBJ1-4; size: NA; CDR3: CATSRDGQGEKLFF; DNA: TGTGCCACCAGCAGAGATGGTCAGGGGGAAAAACTGTTTTTT
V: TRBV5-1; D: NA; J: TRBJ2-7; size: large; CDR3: CASSNRNEQYF; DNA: TGCGCCAGCAGTAACAGAAACGAGCAGTACTTC
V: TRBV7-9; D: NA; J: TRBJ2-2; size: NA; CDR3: CASSLTGRGTGELFF; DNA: TGTGCCAGCAGCTTAACAGGCCGGGGCACCGGGGAGCTGTTTTTT
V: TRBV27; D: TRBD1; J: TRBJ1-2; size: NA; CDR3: CASSYRQGYYGYTF; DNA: TGTGCCAGCAGTTACCGACAGGGCTACTATGGCTACACCTTC
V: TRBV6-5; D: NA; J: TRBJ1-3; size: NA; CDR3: CASSSKIRNTIYF; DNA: TGTGCCAGCAGTTCAAAAATCCGGAACACCATATATTTT
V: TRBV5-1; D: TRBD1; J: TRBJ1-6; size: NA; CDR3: CASRTGQENNSPLHF; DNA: TGCGCCAGCCGGACAGGGCAGGAGAATAATTCACCCCTCCACTTT
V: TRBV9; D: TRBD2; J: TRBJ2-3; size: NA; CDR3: CASSAGAGGGDTQYF; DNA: TGTGCCAGCAGCGCCGGCGCCGGGGGGGGAGATACGCAGTATTTT
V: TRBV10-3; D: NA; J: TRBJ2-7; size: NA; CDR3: CAISDTPSYEQYF; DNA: TGTGCCATCAGTGACACTCCCTCCTACGAGCAGTACTTC
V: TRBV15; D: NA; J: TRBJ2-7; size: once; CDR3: CATSRDRGSYEQYF; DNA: TGTGCCACCAGCAGAGATCGGGGATCCTACGAGCAGTACTTC
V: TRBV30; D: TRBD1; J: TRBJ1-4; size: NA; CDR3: CAWNRQGLTEKLFF; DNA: TGTGCCTGGAATAGACAGGGGCTTACGGAAAAACTGTTTTTT
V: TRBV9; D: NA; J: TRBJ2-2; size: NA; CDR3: CASSVAPDAYTGELFF; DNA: TGTGCCAGCAGCGTAGCCCCGGACGCTTACACCGGGGAGCTGTTTTTT
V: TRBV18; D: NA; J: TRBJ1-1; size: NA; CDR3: CASSPQQWGNTEAFF; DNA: TGTGCCAGCTCACCTCAACAGTGGGGAAACACTGAAGCTTTCTTT
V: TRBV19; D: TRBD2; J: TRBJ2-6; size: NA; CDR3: CASSTLSGGAGANVLTF; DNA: TGTGCCAGTAGTACCCTTAGCGGGGGGGCTGGGGCCAACGTCCTGACTTTC
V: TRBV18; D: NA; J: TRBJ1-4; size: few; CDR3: CASSPKWTDEKLFF; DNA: TGTGCCAGCTCACCCAAATGGACGGATGAAAAACTGTTTTTT
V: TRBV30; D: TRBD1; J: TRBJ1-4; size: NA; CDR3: CAWSGIGTGSSVEKLFF; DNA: TGTGCCTGGAGTGGAATCGGGACAGGGTCCTCCGTTGAAAAACTGTTTTTT
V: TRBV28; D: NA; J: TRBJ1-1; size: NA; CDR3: CASRLTRRFKNTEAFF; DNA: TGTGCCAGCAGGTTAACCCGACGGTTTAAGAACACTGAAGCTTTCTTT
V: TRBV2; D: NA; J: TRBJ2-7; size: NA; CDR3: CASSGSGGEQYF; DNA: TGTGCCAGCAGTGGTAGCGGAGGAGAGCAGTACTTC
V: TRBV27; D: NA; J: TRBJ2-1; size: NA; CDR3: CASAWLVGHNEQFF; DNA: TGTGCCAGCGCTTGGCTAGTGGGGCACAATGAGCAGTTCTTC
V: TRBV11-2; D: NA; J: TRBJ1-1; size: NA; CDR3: CASRYIAVSGAEAFF; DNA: TGTGCCAGCAGATATATCGCAGTCTCCGGCGCTGAAGCTTTCTTT
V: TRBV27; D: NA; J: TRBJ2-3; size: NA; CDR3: CASSYLPLAGGPTDTQYF; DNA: TGTGCCAGCAGCTACCTCCCCCTAGCTGGGGGACCCACAGATACGCAGTATTTT
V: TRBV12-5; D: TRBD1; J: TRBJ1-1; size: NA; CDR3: CASGPQGVGEAFF; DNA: TGTGCTAGTGGTCCTCAGGGGGTTGGTGAAGCTTTCTTT
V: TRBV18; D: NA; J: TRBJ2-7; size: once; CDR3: CASSPPGNYEQYF; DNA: TGTGCCAGCTCACCCCCCGGGAACTACGAGCAGTACTTC
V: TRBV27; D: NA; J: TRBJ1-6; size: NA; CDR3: CASSLRVTYNSPLHF; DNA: TGTGCCAGCAGTTTACGGGTAACCTATAATTCACCCCTCCACTTT
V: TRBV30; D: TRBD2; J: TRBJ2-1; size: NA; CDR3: CACTGTSGYNEQFF; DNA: TGTGCCTGCACCGGGACTAGCGGCTACAATGAGCAGTTCTTC
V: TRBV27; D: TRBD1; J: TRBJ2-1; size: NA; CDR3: CASSLWGQSDNEQFF; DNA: TGTGCCAGCAGTTTATGGGGACAGAGTGACAATGAGCAGTTCTTC
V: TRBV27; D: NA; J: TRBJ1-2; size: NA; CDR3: CASSRSGQTFNYGYTF; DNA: TGTGCCAGCAGTAGAAGCGGACAGACTTTTAACTATGGCTACACCTTC
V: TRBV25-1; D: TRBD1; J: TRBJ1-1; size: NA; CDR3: CASSEGRTGGDRNTEAFF; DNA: TGTGCCAGCAGTGAGGGGCGGACAGGGGGCGACCGGAACACTGAAGCTTTCTTT
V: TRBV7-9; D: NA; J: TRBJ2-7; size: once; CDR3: CASSSFHYEQYF; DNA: TGTGCCAGCAGCTCTTTTCACTACGAGCAGTACTTC
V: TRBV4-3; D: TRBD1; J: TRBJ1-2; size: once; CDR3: CASSLRGVIGGYTF; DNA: TGCGCCAGCAGCCTCAGGGGGGTAATTGGTGGCTACACCTTC
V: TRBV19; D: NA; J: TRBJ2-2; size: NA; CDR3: CASSVLNTGELFF; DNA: TGTGCCAGTAGCGTACTGAACACCGGGGAGCTGTTTTTT
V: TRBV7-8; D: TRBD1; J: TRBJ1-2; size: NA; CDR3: CASSQISDRGLEVYTF; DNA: TGTGCCAGCAGCCAAATTTCCGACAGGGGGTTAGAGGTCTACACCTTC
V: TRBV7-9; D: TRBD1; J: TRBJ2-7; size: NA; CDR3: CASSSDRAFPYEQYF; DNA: TGTGCCAGCAGCTCGGACAGGGCGTTTCCCTACGAGCAGTACTTC